The TCR beta chain described here comes from a study of blood T cell repertoires in COVID-19. Study overall: From the United States, Italy and Spain came samples of acute and convalescent COVID-19. Sources were T cells, B-cell-depleted T cells, or PBMCs; the material itself was cDNA or gDNA.

The CDR3 extends over 16 amino acids. Germline V gene lookup returns CDR1 ENHRY and CDR2 SYGVKD. The junction had 12 bases not matched to a gene; V was cut back by 6 bases and J by 6 bases. Libraries were prepared by immunoSEQ multiplex PCR; TCRdb keeps only in-frame clonotypes and omits some of them. The sample includes approximately 68,000 clones, more than 75% of them seen just once. The sequence came from a man aged 50 to 59 with active COVID-19. Sequenced sample: peripheral blood. This chain joins TRBV10-3 and TRBJ1-1, with 11 bases matching TRBD1. CDR3 in DNA: TGTGCCATCAGCCGAAGTTCCCCGGGACAGGGGGCTGAAGCTTTCTTT. This encodes CAISRSSPGQGAEAFF.